This TCR beta chain came from a study of chemoradiotherapy in HPV16-positive cancers. Across the study: A couple of HPV16-positive patients' cells yielded candidate HPV-specific clones and common motifs.

The germline V gene encodes CDR1 SGHTA and CDR2 FQGNSA. The CDR3 length is 14 residues. Trimming stripped 5 bases from V and 5 bases from J, with 15 bases between. Notes on the study in general: For HPV16-positive patients, expanding HPV-responsive T cells associated with longer recurrence-free survival.

As concerns this clone: Its target is unknown.

Generated by immunoSEQ multiplex PCR, the TCRdb table keeps only in-frame clones and is missing some. The sample holds 20,000 to 25,000 clones; approximately 86% are singletons and the top ten take under 6%. Over chemoradiotherapy, repertoires were sampled more than once. The chain employs TRBV7-2 and TRBJ2-5; D tentatively fits TRBD1 or TRBD2 (5 bases each). The sequence was collected from a human donor with HPV-associated anogenital cancer. The sample in question was blood, obtained from a patient who underwent chemoradiotherapy. CDR3 amino acids: CASSPRGTTETQYF. For the CDR3, the DNA is TGTGCCAGCAGCCCGAGAGGGACGACCGAGACCCAGTACTTC.